This T cell receptor (beta chain) was profiled in a study of response to subunit inactivated influenza vaccine. At least ten counts were recorded for this clonotype. The CDR3 is made up of 18 amino acids. Germline V CDR1 and CDR2: SGHNT, YENEEA. Trimming removed 2 bases from V and 2 bases from J; junction bases left unmatched: 11. Each CDR3 protein gets one entry after TCRdb re-called the RT-PCR reads with MiXCR. The sample contains about 190,000 distinct CDR3 sequences, about an eighth of which appear only once. The genes are TRBV11-3 and TRBJ2-3; 9 positions agree with TRBD2. Sequencing was performed on CD8+ T cells sorted from PBMCs, taken roughly 5 days after vaccination. This sequence was found in a man aged 45-60 years who received an inactivated influenza vaccine. The CDR3 spells CASSLSTPASGVTDTQYF. DNA of the CDR3: TGTGCCAGCAGCTTAAGCACCCCCGCTAGCGGGGTCACAGATACGCAGTATTTT. The full variable domain, its missing parts supplied by reference TRBV11-3 and TRBJ2-3, is EAGVVQSPRYKIIEKKQPVAFWCNPISGHNTLYWYLQNLGQGPELLIRYENEEAVDDSQLPKDRFSAERLKGVDSTLKIQPAELGDSAVYLCASSLSTPASGVTDTQYFGPGTRLTVL.